This T cell receptor beta chain was sequenced in a study of lymphopenia after photon versus proton radiotherapy. Study findings and constraints: Relative stability marked proton patients; photon patients lost diversity and naive cells. Authors raise, but do not show, better survival with proton therapy. After lymphocyte nadir, photon-treated repertoires showed oligoclonal expansion, especially CD8+ Temra.

Trimming pared 7 bases from V and 3 bases from J, leaving 16 bases between. The CDR3 totals 14 residues. The germline V gene encodes CDR1 SGHAT and CDR2 FQNNGV. The data were produced by immunoSEQ multiplex PCR, yet TCRdb's version contains in-frame clones alone and is incomplete. Found here are about 55,000 clones, about four fifths of them singletons; the top ten hold approximately 2%. As for this clone: Its specificity is unknown.

This receptor was taken from a man aged 60 to 75 with pancreatic cancer. The source was peripheral blood, collected from a patient treated with proton-based radiotherapy. The chain carries TRBV11-2 and TRBJ2-7; D perhaps matches TRBD2 (5 bases). In nucleotides, the CDR3 is TGTGCCAGCAAGAATAGCGACCCGGACTACGAGCAGTACTTC. Encoded protein: CASKNSDPDYEQYF.